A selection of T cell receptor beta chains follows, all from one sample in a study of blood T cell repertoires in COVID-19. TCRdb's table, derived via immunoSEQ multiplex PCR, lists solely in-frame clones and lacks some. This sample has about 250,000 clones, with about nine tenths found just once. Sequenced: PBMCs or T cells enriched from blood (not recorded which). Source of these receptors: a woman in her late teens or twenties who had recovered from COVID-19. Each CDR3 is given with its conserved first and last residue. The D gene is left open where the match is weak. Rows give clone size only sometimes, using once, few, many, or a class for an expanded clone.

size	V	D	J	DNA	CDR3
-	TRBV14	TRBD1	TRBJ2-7	TGTGCCAGCACCCCAGGGGGCTCGAGCTACGAGCAGTACTTC	CASTPGGSSYEQYF
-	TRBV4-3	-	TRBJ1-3	TGCGCCAGCAGCCAAGAAACAGGGAGAAACACCATATATTTT	CASSQETGRNTIYF
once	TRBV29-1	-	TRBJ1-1	TGCAGCGTTTTAGGAGGAGTAACTGAAGCTTTCTTT	CSVLGGVTEAFF
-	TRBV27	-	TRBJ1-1	TGTGCCAGCAGTTTTTTCGGTGCGGGACCGAACACTGAAGCTTTCTTT	CASSFFGAGPNTEAFF
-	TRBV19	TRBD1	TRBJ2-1	TGTGCCAGTACCCTCCGGGACAGGTACAATGAGCAGTTCTTC	CASTLRDRYNEQFF
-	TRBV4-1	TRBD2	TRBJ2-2	TGCGCCAGCAGCCAAGATCAACCGGGACTAGACCTTCGATGGGAGCTGTTTTTT	CASSQDQPGLDLRWELFF
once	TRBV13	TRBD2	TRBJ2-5	TGTGCCAGCAGCTTTACGACTAGCCCCCCTGCCCAGTACTTC	CASSFTTSPPAQYF
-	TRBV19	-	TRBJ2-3	TGTGCCAGTAGTATAGTTAGAGGAACAGATACGCAGTATTTT	CASSIVRGTDTQYF
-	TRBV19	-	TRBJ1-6	TGTGCCAGTAGTATAGAGGGACACTCACTCCCTAATTCACCCCTCCACTTT	CASSIEGHSLPNSPLHF
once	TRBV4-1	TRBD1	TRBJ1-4	TGCGCCAGCAGCCAAACAGGGGGTTTGGATGAAAAACTGTTTTTT	CASSQTGGLDEKLFF
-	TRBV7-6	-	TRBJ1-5	TGTGCCAGCAGCTTAGGCCGGGATAGCAATCAGCCCCAGCATTTT	CASSLGRDSNQPQHF
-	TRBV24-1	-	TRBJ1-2	TGTGCCACCAGTGACGGGTTTATGGACTATGGCTACACCTTC	CATSDGFMDYGYTF
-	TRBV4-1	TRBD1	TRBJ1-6	TGCGCCAGCAGCCTCGGGACAGCACAAAATTATTCACCCCTCCACTTT	CASSLGTAQNYSPLHF
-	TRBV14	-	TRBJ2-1	TGTGCCAGCAGCCTTCGAAGCGGTAACGTCTATTACAATGAGCAGTTCTTC	CASSLRSGNVYYNEQFF
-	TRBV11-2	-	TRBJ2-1	TGTGCCAGCAGCTTAGCTCCCAGAAACAATGAGCAGTTCTTC	CASSLAPRNNEQFF
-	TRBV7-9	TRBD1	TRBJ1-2	TGTGCCAGCAGCCACAGAGGGGGACAGAAGATTTCAAACTATGGCTACACCTTC	CASSHRGGQKISNYGYTF
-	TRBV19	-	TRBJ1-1	TGTGCCAGTAGTATACAGGGGACTGAAGCTTTCTTT	CASSIQGTEAFF
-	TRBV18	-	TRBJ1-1	TGTGCCAGCTCACAACTTGACAGAGGCACTGAAGCTTTCTTT	CASSQLDRGTEAFF
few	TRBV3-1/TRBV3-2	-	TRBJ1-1	TGTGCCAGCAGCCAAGAGGGTTCAGGGTCCACTGAAGCTTTCTTT	CASSQEGSGSTEAFF
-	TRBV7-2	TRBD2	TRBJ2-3	TGTGCCAGCAGCTCCCCACCCGGGAGGAGGACAGATACGCAGTATTTT	CASSSPPGRRTDTQYF
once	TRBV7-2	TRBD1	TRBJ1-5	TGTGCCAGCAGCTGGGACAGGGGACCGAATCAGCCCCAGCATTTT	CASSWDRGPNQPQHF
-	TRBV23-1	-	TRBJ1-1	TGCGCCAGCAGCAACCTGGGCAGGGGCCTTAAGATGAACACTGAAGCTTTCTTT	CASSNLGRGLKMNTEAFF
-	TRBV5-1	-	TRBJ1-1	TGCGCCAGCAGCTTGGCCCCGGCAGGGCAAACTGAAGCTTTCTTT	CASSLAPAGQTEAFF
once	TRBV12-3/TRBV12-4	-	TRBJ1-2	TGTGCCAGCAGCCTGAACAGCTATGGCTACACCTTC	CASSLNSYGYTF
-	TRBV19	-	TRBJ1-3	TGTGCCAGTAGTATCTTGGCAGATGGAAACACCATATATTTT	CASSILADGNTIYF
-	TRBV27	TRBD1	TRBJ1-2	TGTGCCAGCAGTCCGTCCAGGGGGCAAGCCAACGGCTACACCTTC	CASSPSRGQANGYTF
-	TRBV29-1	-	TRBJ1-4	TGCAGCGTTGAAGTCCATAGCCGGGACAAACCTCCTTTTAATGAAAAACTGTTTTTT	CSVEVHSRDKPPFNEKLFF
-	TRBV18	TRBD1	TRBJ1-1	TGTGCCAGCTCATCCGGACAGGGGACCGGGGCTTTCTTT	CASSSGQGTGAFF
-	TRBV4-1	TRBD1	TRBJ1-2	TGCGCCAGCAGCCAGCCGGGACAGGGACTCTATGGCTACACCTTC	CASSQPGQGLYGYTF
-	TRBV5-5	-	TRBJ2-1	TGTGCCAGCAAACCATCCTCGGGAAGCCCATACAATGAGCAGTTCTTC	CASKPSSGSPYNEQFF
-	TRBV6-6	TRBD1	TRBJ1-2	TGTGCCAGCAGTCACAGACAGGGTTTTCCAGATTTCTCGGGCTACACCTTC	CASSHRQGFPDFSGYTF
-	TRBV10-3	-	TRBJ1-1	TGTGCCATCAGTGGAGGGACTCCTGAAGCTTTCTTT	CAISGGTPEAFF
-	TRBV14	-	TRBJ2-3	TGTGCCAGCAGCTACACGGGGGTACTGGGCCCAGATACGCAGTATTTT	CASSYTGVLGPDTQYF
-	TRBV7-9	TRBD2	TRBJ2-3	TGTGCCAGCAGCTTAGCCGGACTAGCGGTGGGCACAGATACGCAGTATTTT	CASSLAGLAVGTDTQYF
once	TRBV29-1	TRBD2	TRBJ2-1	TGCAGCGTGGGGCCTAGCGGGAGGGGTAATGAGCAGTTCTTC	CSVGPSGRGNEQFF
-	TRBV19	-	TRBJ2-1	TGTGCCAGTACTAGCCCTAAGATCGGCTACAATGAGCAGTTCTTC	CASTSPKIGYNEQFF
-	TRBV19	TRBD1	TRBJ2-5	TGTGCCAGTAGTTCTGGACAGGGAAGAGTGGGGGAGACCCAGTACTTC	CASSSGQGRVGETQYF
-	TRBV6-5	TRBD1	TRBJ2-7	TGTGCCAGCAGTCAAACAGGGGGCGCCGCCTACGAGCAGTACTTC	CASSQTGGAAYEQYF
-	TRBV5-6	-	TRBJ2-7	TGTGCCAGCAGCTTGGCCCCTACCGCCTCCTACGAGCAGTACTTC	CASSLAPTASYEQYF
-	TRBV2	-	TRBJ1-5	TGTGCCAGCAGTGCAGGGTCTCAGCCCCAGCATTTT	CASSAGSQPQHF
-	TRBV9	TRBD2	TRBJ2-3	TGTGCCAGCAGCGTAGACAGCGGGAGTTCCTCGGGTACGCAGTATTTT	CASSVDSGSSSGTQYF
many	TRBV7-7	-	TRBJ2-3	TGTGCTAGCAGCCGAGGTGGGGGGAGCACAGATACGCAGTATTTT	CASSRGGGSTDTQYF